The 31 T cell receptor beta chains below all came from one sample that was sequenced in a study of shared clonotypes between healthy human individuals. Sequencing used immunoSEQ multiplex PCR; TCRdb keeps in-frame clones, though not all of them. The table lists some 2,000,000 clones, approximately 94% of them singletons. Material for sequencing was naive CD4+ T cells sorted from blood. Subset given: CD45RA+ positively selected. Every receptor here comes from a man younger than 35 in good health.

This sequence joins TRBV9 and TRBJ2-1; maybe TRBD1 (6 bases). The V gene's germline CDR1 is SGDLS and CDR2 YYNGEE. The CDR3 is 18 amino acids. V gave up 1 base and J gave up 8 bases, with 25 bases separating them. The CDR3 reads CASSVTLGGRARGDEQFF. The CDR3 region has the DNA TGTGCCAGCAGCGTAACCCTAGGGGGAAGGGCTCGAGGCGATGAGCAGTTCTTC.

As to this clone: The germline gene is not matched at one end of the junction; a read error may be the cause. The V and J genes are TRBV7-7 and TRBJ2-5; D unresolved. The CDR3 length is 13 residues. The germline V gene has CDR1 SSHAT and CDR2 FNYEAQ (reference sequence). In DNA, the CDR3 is TGTGCTAGCAGCCAACTCCCCCAAGAGACCCAGTACTTC. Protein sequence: CASSQLPQETQYF.

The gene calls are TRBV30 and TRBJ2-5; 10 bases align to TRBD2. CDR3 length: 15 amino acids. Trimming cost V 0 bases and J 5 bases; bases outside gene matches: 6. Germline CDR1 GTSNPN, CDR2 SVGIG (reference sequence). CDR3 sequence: CAWSVIAGGLETQYF. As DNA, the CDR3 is TGTGCCTGGAGTGTAATAGCGGGAGGTCTGGAGACCCAGTACTTC.

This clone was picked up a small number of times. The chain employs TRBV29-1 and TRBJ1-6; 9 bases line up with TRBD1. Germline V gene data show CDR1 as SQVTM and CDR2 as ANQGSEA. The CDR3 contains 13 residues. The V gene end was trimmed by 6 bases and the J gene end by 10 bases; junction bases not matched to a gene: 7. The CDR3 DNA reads TGCAGCGTACGTGACAGGGGGAACTCACCCCTCCACTTT. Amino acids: CSVRDRGNSPLHF.

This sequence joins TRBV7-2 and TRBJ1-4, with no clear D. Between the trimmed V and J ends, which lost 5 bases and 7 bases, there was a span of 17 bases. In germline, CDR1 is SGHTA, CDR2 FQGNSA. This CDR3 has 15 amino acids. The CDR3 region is CASSVRAVGVEKLFF. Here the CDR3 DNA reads TGTGCCAGCAGCGTACGGGCAGTCGGGGTTGAAAAACTGTTTTTT.

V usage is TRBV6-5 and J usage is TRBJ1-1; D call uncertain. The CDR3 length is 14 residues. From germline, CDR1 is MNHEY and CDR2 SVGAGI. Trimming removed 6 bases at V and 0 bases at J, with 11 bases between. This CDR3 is CASRSGPMNTEAFF. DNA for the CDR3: TGTGCCAGCAGATCCGGGCCCATGAACACTGAAGCTTTCTTT.

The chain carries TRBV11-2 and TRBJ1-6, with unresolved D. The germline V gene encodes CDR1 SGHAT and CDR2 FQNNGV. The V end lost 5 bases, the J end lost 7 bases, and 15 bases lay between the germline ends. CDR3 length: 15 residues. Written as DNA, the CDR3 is TGTGCCAGCAGCCTGGACGGCGTCTGGAATTCACCCCTCCACTTT. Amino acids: CASSLDGVWNSPLHF.

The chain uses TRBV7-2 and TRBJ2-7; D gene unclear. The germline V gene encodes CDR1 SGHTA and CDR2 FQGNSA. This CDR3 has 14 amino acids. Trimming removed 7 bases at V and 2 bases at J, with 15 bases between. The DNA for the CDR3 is TGTGCCAGCACAATTGGACCGAACCCCTACGAGCAGTACTTC. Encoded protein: CASTIGPNPYEQYF.

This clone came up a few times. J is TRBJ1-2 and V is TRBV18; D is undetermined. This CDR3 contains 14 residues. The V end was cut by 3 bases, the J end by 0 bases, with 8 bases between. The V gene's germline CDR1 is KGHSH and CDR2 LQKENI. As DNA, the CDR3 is TGTGCCAGCTCACCGATGACACCTAACTATGGCTACACCTTC. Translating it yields CASSPMTPNYGYTF.

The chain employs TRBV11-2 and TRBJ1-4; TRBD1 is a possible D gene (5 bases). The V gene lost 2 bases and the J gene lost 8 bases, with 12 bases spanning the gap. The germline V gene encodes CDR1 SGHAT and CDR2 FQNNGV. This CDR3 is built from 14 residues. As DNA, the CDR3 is TGTGCCAGCAGCTTATTAGGGGTTCAGGAAAAACTGTTTTTT. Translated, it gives CASSLLGVQEKLFF.

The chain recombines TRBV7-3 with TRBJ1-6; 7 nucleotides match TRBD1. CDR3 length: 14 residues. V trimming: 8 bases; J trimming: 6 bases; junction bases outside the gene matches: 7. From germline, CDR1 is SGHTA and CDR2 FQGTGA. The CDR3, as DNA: TGTGCCAGCCGGGACAGCGGCCCTAATTCACCCCTCCACTTT. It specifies CASRDSGPNSPLHF.

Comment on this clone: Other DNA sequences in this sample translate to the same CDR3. The CDR3 protein is CASSTGSGANVLTF. The DNA of the CDR3 is TGTGCCAGCAGCACAGGGTCTGGGGCCAACGTCCTGACTTTC. The rearrangement joins TRBV28 to TRBJ2-6; possibly TRBD1 for D (6 bases). The CDR3 totals 14 residues. From germline, CDR1 is MDHEN and CDR2 SYDVKM. V was cut by 6 bases and J by 1 base, with 7 bases left in between.

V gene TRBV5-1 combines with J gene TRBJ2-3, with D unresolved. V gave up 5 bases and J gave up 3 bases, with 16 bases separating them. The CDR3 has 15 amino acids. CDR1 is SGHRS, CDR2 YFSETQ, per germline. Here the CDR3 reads CASSSTSLATDTQYF. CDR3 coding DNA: TGCGCCAGCAGTTCGACCTCACTGGCAACAGATACGCAGTATTTT.

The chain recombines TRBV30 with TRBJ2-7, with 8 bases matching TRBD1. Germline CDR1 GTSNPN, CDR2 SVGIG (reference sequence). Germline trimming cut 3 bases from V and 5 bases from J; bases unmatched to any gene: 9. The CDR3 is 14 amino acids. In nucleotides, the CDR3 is TGTGCCTGGAGCGGAGACAGGGGATCGAACGAGCAGTACTTC. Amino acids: CAWSGDRGSNEQYF.

The CDR3 spells CASSLGAGTDEKLFF. The CDR3 nucleotides are TGCGCCAGCAGCTTGGGCGCGGGTACGGATGAAAAACTGTTTTTT. The chain recombines TRBV5-1 with TRBJ1-4; no clear D gene. This CDR3 is built from 15 residues. Germline CDR1 SGHRS, CDR2 YFSETQ. Trimming removed 0 bases from V and 6 bases from J, with 12 bases in between. Full variable domain (outside the CDR3, taken from reference TRBV5-1 and TRBJ1-4): KAGVTQTPRYLIKTRGQQVTLSCSPISGHRSVSWYQQTPGQGLQFLFEYFSETQRNKGNFPGRFSGRQFSNSRSEMNVSTLELGDSALYLCASSLGAGTDEKLFFGSGTQLSVL.

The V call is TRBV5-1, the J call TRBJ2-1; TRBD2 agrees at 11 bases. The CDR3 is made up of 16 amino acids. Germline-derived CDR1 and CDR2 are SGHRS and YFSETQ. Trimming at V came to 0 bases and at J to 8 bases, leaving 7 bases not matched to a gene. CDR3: CASSLDLAGGLYEQFF. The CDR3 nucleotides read TGCGCCAGCAGCTTGGACCTAGCGGGAGGTTTGTATGAGCAGTTCTTC.

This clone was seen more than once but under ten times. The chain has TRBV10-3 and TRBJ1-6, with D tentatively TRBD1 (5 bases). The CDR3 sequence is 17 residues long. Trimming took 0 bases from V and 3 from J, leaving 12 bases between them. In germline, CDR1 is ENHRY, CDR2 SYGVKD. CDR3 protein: CAISESLEGYYNSPLHF. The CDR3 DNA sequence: TGTGCCATCAGTGAGTCGTTAGAGGGGTACTATAATTCACCCCTCCACTTT.

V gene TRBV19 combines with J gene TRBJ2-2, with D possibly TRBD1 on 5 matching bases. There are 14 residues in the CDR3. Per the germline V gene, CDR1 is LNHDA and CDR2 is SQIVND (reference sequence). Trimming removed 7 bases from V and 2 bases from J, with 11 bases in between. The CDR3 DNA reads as TGTGCCAGTAAAAAGGGGCCAAACACCGGGGAGCTGTTTTTT. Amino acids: CASKKGPNTGELFF.

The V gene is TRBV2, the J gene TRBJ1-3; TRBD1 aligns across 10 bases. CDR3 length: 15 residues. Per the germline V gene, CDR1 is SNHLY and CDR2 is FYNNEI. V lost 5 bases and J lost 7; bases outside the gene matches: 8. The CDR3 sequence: CASSFRDRGLNTIYF. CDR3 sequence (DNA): TGTGCCAGCAGTTTCCGGGACAGGGGATTGAACACCATATATTTT.

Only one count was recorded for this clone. The CDR3 spells CASSRTGTPDTQYF. The CDR3 DNA is TGTGCCAGCAGTCGGACAGGGACCCCAGATACGCAGTATTTT. The chain recombines TRBV13 with TRBJ2-3, with 8 nucleotides matching TRBD1. Per germline, CDR1 PRHDT and CDR2 FYEKMQ (reference sequence). The CDR3 has 14 amino acids. With 6 bases clipped from V and 4 bases from J, the junction kept 6 bases outside the gene matches.

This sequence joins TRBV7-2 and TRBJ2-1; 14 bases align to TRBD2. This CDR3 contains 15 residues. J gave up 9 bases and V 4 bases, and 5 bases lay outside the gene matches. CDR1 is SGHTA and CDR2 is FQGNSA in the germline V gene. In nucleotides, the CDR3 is TGTGCCAGCAGCTCCCCGGGACTAGCGGGGGCTGAGCAGTTCTTC. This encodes CASSSPGLAGAEQFF.

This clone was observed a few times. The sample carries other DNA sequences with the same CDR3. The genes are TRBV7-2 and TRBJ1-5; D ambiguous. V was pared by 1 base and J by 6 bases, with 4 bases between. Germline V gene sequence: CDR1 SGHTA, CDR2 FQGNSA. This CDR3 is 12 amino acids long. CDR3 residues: CASSLGVQPQHF. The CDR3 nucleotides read TGTGCCAGCAGCTTAGGGGTTCAGCCCCAGCATTTT.

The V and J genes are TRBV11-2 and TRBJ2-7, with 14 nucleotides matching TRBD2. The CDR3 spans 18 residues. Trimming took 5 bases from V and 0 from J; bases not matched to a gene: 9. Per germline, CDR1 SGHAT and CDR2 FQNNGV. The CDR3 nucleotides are TGTGCCAGCAGCCCCCTTGGGACTAGCGGGAGTAGCTCCTACGAGCAGTACTTC. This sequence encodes CASSPLGTSGSSSYEQYF.

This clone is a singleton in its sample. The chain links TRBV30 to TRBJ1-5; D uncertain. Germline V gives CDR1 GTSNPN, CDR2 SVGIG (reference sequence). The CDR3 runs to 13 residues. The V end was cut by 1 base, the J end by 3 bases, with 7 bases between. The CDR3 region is CAWSGLVNQPQHF. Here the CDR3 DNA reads TGTGCCTGGAGTGGTTTAGTCAATCAGCCCCAGCATTTT.

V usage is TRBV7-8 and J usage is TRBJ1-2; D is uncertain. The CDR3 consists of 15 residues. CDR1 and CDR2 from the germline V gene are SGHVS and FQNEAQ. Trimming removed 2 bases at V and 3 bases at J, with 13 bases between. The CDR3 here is CASSLRNRVDYGYTF. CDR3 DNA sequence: TGTGCCAGCAGCTTACGTAATAGGGTCGACTATGGCTACACCTTC.

CDR3 nucleotide sequence: TGTGCCAGCTCACCGGTCGTCCTGCGATCAGGGGCAGTCACTGAAGCTTTCTTT. Translated, it gives CASSPVVLRSGAVTEAFF. J is TRBJ1-1 and V is TRBV18, with TRBD1 as a possible D gene (6 bases). Per germline, CDR1 KGHSH and CDR2 LQKENI. The CDR3 spans 18 residues. V gave up 3 bases and J gave up 4 bases, with 24 bases separating them. The full variable domain, with the rest looked up from reference TRBV18 and TRBJ1-1, is NAGVMQNPRHLVRRRGQEARLRCSPMKGHSHVYWYRQLPEEGLKFMVYLQKENIIDESGMPKERFSAEFPKEGPSILRIQQVVRGDSAAYFCASSPVVLRSGAVTEAFFGQGTRLTVV.

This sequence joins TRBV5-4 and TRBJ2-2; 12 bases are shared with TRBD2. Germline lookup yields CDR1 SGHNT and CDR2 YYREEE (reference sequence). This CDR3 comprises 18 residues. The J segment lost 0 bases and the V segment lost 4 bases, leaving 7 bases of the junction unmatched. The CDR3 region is CASSIGLAGLTNTGELFF. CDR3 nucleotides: TGTGCCAGCAGCATTGGACTAGCGGGGCTTACGAACACCGGGGAGCTGTTTTTT.

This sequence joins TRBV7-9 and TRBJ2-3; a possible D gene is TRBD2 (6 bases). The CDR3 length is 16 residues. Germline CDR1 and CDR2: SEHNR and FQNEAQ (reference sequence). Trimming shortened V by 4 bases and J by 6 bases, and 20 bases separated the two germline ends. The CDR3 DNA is TGTGCCAGCAGCTCGGCGGGACTGTCCGCGGTGGATACGCAGTATTTT. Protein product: CASSSAGLSAVDTQYF.

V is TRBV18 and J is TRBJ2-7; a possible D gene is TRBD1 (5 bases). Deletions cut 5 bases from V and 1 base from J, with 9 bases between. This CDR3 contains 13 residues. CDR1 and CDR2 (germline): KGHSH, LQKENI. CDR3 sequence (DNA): TGTGCCAGCTCAGTTCAGGGATCCTACGAGCAGTACTTC. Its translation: CASSVQGSYEQYF.

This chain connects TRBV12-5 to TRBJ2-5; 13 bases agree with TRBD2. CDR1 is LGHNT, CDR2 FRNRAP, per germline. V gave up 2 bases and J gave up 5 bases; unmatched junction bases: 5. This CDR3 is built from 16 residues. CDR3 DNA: TGTGCTAGTGGTTTGTCACTAGCGGGAGGGCCCGAGACCCAGTACTTC. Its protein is CASGLSLAGGPETQYF. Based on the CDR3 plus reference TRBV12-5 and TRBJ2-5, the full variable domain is DARVTQTPRHKVTEMGQEVTMRCQPILGHNTVFWYRQTMMQGLELLAYFRNRAPLDDSGMPKDRFSAEMPDATLATLKIQPSEPRDSAVYFCASGLSLAGGPETQYFGPGTRLLVL.

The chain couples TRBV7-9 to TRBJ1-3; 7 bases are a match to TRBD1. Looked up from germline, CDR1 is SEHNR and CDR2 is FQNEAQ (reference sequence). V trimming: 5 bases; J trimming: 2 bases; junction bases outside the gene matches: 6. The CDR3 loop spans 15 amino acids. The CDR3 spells CASSEGQAAGNTIYF. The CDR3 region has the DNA TGTGCCAGCAGCGAAGGACAGGCGGCTGGAAACACCATATATTTT.